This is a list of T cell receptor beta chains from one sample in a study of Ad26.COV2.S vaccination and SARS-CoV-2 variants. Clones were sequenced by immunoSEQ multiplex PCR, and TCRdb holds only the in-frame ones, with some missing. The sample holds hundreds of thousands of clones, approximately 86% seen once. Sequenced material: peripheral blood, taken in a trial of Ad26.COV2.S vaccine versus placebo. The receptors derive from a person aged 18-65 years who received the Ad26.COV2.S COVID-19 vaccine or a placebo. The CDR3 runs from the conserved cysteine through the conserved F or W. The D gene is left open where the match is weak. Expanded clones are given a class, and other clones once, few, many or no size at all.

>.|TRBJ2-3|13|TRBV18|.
CASSYRSPDTQYF
TGTGCCAGCTCGTACCGGTCCCCAGATACGCAGTATTTT
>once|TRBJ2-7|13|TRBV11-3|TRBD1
CASSQQGAGEQYF
TGTGCCAGCAGCCAACAGGGGGCTGGCGAGCAGTACTTC
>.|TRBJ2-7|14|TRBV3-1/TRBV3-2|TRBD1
CASSRWDRVLEQYF
TGTGCCAGCAGCCGTTGGGACAGGGTTCTTGAGCAGTACTTC
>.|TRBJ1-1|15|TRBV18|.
CASSPREGDITEAFF
TGTGCCAGCTCACCACGGGAGGGGGACATCACTGAAGCTTTCTTT
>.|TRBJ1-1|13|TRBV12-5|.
CASGWGVNTEAFF
TGTGCTAGTGGTTGGGGAGTGAACACTGAAGCTTTCTTT
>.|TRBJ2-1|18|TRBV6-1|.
CASSEAHQFYYSYNEQFF
TGTGCCAGCAGTGAAGCTCACCAGTTTTACTACTCCTACAATGAGCAGTTCTTC
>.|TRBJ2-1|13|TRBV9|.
CASTPDSYNEQFF
TGTGCCAGCACGCCAGACTCCTACAATGAGCAGTTCTTC
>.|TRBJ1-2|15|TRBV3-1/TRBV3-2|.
CASSQNRAGNYGYTF
TGTGCCAGCAGCCAAAACAGGGCGGGAAACTATGGCTACACCTTC
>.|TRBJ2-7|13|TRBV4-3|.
CASSHLGGREQYF
TGCGCCAGCAGCCATCTGGGGGGGCGGGAGCAGTACTTC
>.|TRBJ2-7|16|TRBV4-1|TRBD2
CASSQAGTSGRYEQYF
TGCGCCAGCAGCCAAGCCGGGACTAGCGGGAGATACGAGCAGTACTTC
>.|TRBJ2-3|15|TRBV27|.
CASSFSGKGTDTQYF
TGTGCCAGCAGTTTCTCCGGAAAAGGCACAGATACGCAGTATTTT
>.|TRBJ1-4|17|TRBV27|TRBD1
CASSLSPPRTGDEKLFF
TGTGCCAGCAGTTTAAGCCCCCCTCGCACAGGGGATGAAAAACTGTTTTTT
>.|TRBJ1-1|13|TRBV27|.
CASSFGRGAEAFF
TGTGCCAGCAGTTTTGGTAGGGGAGCTGAAGCTTTCTTT
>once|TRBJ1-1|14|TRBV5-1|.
CASSSNRDNTEAFF
TGCGCCAGCAGCTCAAACAGGGATAACACTGAAGCTTTCTTT
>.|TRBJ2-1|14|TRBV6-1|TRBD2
CASSVAGGRNEQFF
TGTGCCAGCAGTGTAGCGGGAGGGCGTAATGAGCAGTTCTTC
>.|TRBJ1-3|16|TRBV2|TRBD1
CASSDGTGSSGNTIYF
TGTGCCAGCAGTGATGGGACAGGAAGCTCTGGAAACACCATATATTTT
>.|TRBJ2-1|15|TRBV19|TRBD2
CASSVSGGTYNEQFF
TGTGCCAGTAGTGTTAGCGGGGGAACCTACAATGAGCAGTTCTTC
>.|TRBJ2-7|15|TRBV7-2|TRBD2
CASSPGLAGPIEQYF
TGTGCCAGCAGCCCGGGACTAGCGGGGCCCATTGAGCAGTACTTC
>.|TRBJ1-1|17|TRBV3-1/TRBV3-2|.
CASRPSVQGLSGTEAFF
TGTGCCAGCAGACCATCTGTCCAAGGGTTGTCGGGGACTGAAGCTTTCTTT
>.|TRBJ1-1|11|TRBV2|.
CASTKSAEAFF
TGTGCCAGCACCAAATCGGCTGAAGCTTTCTTT
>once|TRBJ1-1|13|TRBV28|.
CASSLNKLAEAFF
TGTGCCAGCAGTTTAAACAAGCTAGCTGAAGCTTTCTTT
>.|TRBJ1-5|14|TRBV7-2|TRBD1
CASSSTGGYQPQHF
TGTGCCAGCAGCTCCACAGGGGGCTATCAGCCCCAGCATTTT
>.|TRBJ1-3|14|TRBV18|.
CASSPVGAGNTIYF
TGTGCCAGCTCACCTGTGGGGGCTGGAAACACCATATATTTT
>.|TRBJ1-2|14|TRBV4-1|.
CASSQDWISYGYTF
TGCGCCAGCAGCCAAGATTGGATTTCCTATGGCTACACCTTC
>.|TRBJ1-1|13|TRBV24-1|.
CATSRGLNTEAFF
TGTGCCACCAGCCGGGGACTGAACACTGAAGCTTTCTTT
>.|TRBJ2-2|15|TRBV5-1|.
CASSSRPGDTGELFF
TGCGCCAGCAGCTCCAGGCCGGGGGACACCGGGGAGCTGTTTTTT
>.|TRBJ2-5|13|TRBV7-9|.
CASSLVHVETQYF
TGTGCCAGCAGCTTAGTTCATGTAGAGACCCAGTACTTC
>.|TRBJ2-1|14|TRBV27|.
CASSLTSRGGEQFF
TGTGCCAGCAGTTTAACCAGTCGTGGGGGTGAGCAGTTCTTC
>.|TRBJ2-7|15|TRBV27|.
CASSFRTDASYEQYF
TGTGCCAGCAGTTTCCGGACAGACGCTTCCTACGAGCAGTACTTC
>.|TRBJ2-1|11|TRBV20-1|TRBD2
CSASGGASEFF
TGCAGTGCTAGCGGGGGGGCCTCTGAGTTCTTC
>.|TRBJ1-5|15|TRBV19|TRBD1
CASSQTGGSNQPQHF
TGTGCCAGTAGCCAGACAGGGGGTAGCAATCAGCCCCAGCATTTT
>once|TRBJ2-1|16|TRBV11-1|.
CASSLAIQGGPNEQFF
TGTGCCAGCAGCTTAGCGATTCAGGGGGGACCCAATGAGCAGTTCTTC
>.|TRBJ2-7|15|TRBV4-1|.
CASSEGGITLSSQYF
TGCGCCAGCAGTGAAGGGGGGATCACGTTGTCGTCGCAGTACTTC
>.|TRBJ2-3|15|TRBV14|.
CASSQFLGGGDTQYF
TGTGCCAGCAGCCAATTCCTGGGTGGGGGAGATACGCAGTATTTT
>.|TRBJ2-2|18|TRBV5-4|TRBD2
CASSLGLAGGPDTGELFF
TGTGCCAGCAGCTTAGGGCTAGCGGGGGGGCCGGACACCGGGGAGCTGTTTTTT
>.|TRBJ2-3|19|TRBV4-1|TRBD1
CASSLYYGAGQGIADTQYF
TGCGCCAGCAGCCTCTATTATGGAGCGGGACAGGGAATTGCAGATACGCAGTATTTT
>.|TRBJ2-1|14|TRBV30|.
CAWSRPGQENEQFF
TGTGCCTGGAGCCGACCGGGACAAGAAAATGAGCAGTTCTTC
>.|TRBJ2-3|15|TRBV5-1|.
CASSPGTWSSDTQYF
TGCGCCAGCAGTCCTGGGACTTGGTCTTCAGATACGCAGTATTTT
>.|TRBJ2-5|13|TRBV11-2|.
CASRAWTKETQYF
TGTGCCAGCAGAGCATGGACAAAAGAGACCCAGTACTTC
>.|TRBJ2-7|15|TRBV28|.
CASSLPPQGGNEQYF
TGTGCCAGCAGTTTACCCCCACAGGGGGGGAACGAGCAGTACTTC
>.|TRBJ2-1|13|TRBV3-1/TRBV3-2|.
CASSLLGVFEQFF
TGTGCCAGCAGCCTCTTGGGAGTATTTGAGCAGTTCTTC
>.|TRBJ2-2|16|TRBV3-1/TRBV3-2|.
CASTRFWTGNTGELFF
TGTGCCAGCACCCGATTTTGGACGGGTAACACCGGGGAGCTGTTTTTT
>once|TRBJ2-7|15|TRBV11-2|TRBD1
CASSHSTGGIIEQYF
TGTGCCAGCAGCCATTCGACAGGGGGAATAATCGAGCAGTACTTC
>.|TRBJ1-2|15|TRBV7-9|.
CASSLEQGAFSGYTF
TGTGCCAGCAGCTTAGAACAGGGAGCCTTCTCTGGCTACACCTTC
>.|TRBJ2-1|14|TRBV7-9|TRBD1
CASRTGSSYNEQFF
TGTGCCAGCAGGACAGGGTCCTCCTACAATGAGCAGTTCTTC
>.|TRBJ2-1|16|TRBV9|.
CASSVGIPSSYNEQFF
TGTGCCAGCAGCGTAGGGATTCCTAGCTCCTACAATGAGCAGTTCTTC
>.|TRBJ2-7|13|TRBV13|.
CASSFVGGDEQYF
TGTGCCAGCAGCTTCGTCGGCGGGGACGAGCAGTACTTC
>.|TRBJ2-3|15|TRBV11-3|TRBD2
CASSLRGGTTDTQYF
TGTGCCAGCAGCTTACGGGGGGGGACCACAGATACGCAGTATTTT
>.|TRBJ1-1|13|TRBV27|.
CASSLGRGFEAFF
TGTGCCAGCAGTTTGGGGAGGGGTTTTGAAGCTTTCTTT
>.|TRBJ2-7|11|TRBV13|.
CASSFGTEQYF
TGTGCCAGCAGCTTCGGGACGGAGCAGTACTTC
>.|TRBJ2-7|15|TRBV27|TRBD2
CASSQTSGIAYEQYF
TGTGCCAGCAGTCAGACTAGCGGGATCGCCTACGAGCAGTACTTC
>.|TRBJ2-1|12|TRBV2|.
CASTQILVTQFF
TGTGCCAGCACCCAAATACTCGTAACGCAGTTCTTC
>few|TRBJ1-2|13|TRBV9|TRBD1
CASSTSTGEGYTF
TGTGCCAGCAGCACCTCGACAGGGGAAGGCTACACCTTC
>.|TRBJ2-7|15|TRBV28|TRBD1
CASSTTGQGAREQYF
TGTGCCAGCAGTACCACAGGACAGGGGGCTCGCGAGCAGTACTTC
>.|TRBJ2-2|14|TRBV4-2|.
CASSRGSNTGELFF
TGTGCCAGCAGCCGGGGCAGCAACACCGGGGAGCTGTTTTTT
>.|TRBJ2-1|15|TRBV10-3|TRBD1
CAIRTGTGGTDEQFF
TGTGCCATCAGGACCGGGACAGGGGGTACGGATGAGCAGTTCTTC
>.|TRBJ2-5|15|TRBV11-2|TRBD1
CASSLDPQGAAAQYF
TGTGCCAGCAGCTTAGATCCACAGGGGGCCGCGGCCCAGTACTTC
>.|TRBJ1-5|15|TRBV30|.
CAWSIQGGSNQPQHF
TGTGCCTGGAGCATACAGGGCGGAAGCAATCAGCCCCAGCATTTT
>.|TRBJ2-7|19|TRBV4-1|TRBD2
CASSQGESGTSDTPYEQYF
TGCGCCAGCAGCCAAGGGGAGTCAGGGACTAGCGACACCCCCTACGAGCAGTACTTC
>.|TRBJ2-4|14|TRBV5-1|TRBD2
CASRLAGGKNIQYF
TGCGCCAGCAGGCTAGCGGGAGGGAAAAACATTCAGTACTTC